The 3 T cell receptor beta chains presented below share a single source sample, sequenced in a study of CD8+ T cells in alopecia areata. Treatment defined: oral pan-JAK inhibitor, 5-10 mg twice daily. Following extraction, RNA underwent reverse transcription to cDNA, which served as the sequencing template. Sequencing used immunoSEQ multiplex PCR; TCRdb keeps in-frame clones, though not all of them. The sample consists of 210,000 or so clones, 66% of them appearing once. The material was CD4+ T cells sorted from blood, obtained between weeks 43 and 45, from a patient treated with tofacitinib. The receptors shown here come from a human donor with alopecia areata.

This clone showed up just a few times. This rearrangement joins TRBV14 to TRBJ2-3; D is uncertain. The V and J ends lost 2 bases and 6 bases respectively, with 15 bases between them. The CDR3 has 15 residues. Germline assignment: CDR1 SGHDN and CDR2 FVKESK. The CDR3: CASSQLNNPGDTQYF. The CDR3 DNA sequence: TGTGCCAGCAGCCAACTGAACAACCCCGGGGATACGCAGTATTTT.

This sequence joins TRBV5-1 and TRBJ1-1, with D unresolved. The length of the CDR3 is 17 residues. Germline CDR1 SGHRS, CDR2 YFSETQ. V was cut by 0 bases and J by 10 bases, with 25 bases left in between. As DNA, the CDR3 is TGCGCCAGCAGCTTGGCCTCGTCCGGAGTCAGCCACGCGGCAGCTTTCTTT. It translates to CASSLASSGVSHAAAFF.

The chain has TRBV7-9 and TRBJ2-5; D remains unclear. CDR1 and CDR2 from the germline V gene are SEHNR and FQNEAQ (reference sequence). CDR3 length equals 14 residues. V lost 1 base and J lost 3, with 9 bases in between. CDR3 amino acids: CASSLGSSKETQYF. As DNA, the CDR3 is TGTGCCAGCAGCTTAGGGAGTTCCAAAGAGACCCAGTACTTC.